The T cell receptor beta chain under discussion was sequenced for a study of cytomegalovirus exposure and HLA in healthy donors. This clone has just a few counts. Amplification used 60 Vbeta primers and 13 Jbeta primers. Sequencing was performed with immunoSEQ multiplex PCR; in TCRdb, only in-frame clones are kept and a portion is missing. The sample has tens of thousands of clones, 55% to 65% seen once. Germline assignment: CDR1 MDHEN and CDR2 SYDVKM. This CDR3 comprises 12 residues. V dropped 7 bases and J dropped 9 bases, with 12 bases sitting between them. This receptor was identified in a woman in her thirties or forties in good health and CMV-seropositive. The specimen sequenced was PBMCs. This rearrangement joins TRBV28 to TRBJ1-4, with D possibly being TRBD1 (5 bases). Here the CDR3 DNA reads TGTGCCAGCAAAGGGGCGCCCCAAAAACTGTTTTTT. Protein sequence: CASKGAPQKLFF.